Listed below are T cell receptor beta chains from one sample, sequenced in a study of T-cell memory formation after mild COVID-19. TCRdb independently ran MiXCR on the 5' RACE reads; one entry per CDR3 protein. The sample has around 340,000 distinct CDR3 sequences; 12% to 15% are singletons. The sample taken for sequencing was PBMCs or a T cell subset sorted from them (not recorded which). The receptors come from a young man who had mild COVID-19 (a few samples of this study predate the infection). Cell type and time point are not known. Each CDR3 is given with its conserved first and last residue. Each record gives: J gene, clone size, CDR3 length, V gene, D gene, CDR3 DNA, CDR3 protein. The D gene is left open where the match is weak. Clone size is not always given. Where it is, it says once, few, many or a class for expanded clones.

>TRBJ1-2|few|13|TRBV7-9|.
TGTGCCAGCAGTCCGGACGGTCTCTATGGCTACACCTTC
CASSPDGLYGYTF
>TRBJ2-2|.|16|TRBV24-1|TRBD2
TGTGCCACCAGTGATCCGGGGAGGGGTTATAACGGGGAGCTGTTTTTT
CATSDPGRGYNGELFF
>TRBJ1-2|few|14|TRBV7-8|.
TGTGCCAGCAGCTTAACAGGGTCTGACTATGGCTACACCTTC
CASSLTGSDYGYTF
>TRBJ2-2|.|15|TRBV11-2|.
TGTGCCAGCAGCATCAGGGAGTGGTGGACCGGGGAGCTGTTTTTT
CASSIREWWTGELFF
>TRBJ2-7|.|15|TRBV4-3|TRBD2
TGCGCCAGCAGCCACCGACTAGGGAGGGGTTACGAGCAGTACTTC
CASSHRLGRGYEQYF
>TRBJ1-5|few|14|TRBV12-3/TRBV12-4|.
TGTGCCAGCAGTCCCCAGGGTAGCTTTAGGTCCCAGCATTTT
CASSPQGSFRSQHF
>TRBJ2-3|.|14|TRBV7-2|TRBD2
TGTGCCAGCAGCTTTACGGGGGGGCAAGATACGCAGTATTTT
CASSFTGGQDTQYF
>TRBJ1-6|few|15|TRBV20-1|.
TGCAGTGCTGTGGACAGCAGCTCCTATAATTCACCCCTCCACTTT
CSAVDSSSYNSPLHF
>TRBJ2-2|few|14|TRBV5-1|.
TGCGCCAGCACCCCACAGGGTGGCACCGGGGAGCTGTTTTTT
CASTPQGGTGELFF
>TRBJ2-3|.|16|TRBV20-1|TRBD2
TGCAGTACCCGGGCGGGGGGTCCTTTAAGCACAGATACGCAGTATTTT
CSTRAGGPLSTDTQYF
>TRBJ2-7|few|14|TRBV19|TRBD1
TGTGCCACCAAGACAGGGGACCTCTCCTACGAGCAGTACTTC
CATKTGDLSYEQYF
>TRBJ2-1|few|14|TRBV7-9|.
TGTGCCAGCAGTCCAACCGACGGGTACAATGAGCAGTTCTTC
CASSPTDGYNEQFF
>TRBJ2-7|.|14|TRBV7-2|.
TGTGCCAGCAGCCTGGCCAGCCGACAGGACGAGCAGTACTTC
CASSLASRQDEQYF
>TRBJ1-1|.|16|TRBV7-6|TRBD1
TGTGCCAGCAGCTTCGCCCCGGGGCAGGGGGGAAGTGAAGCTTTCTTT
CASSFAPGQGGSEAFF
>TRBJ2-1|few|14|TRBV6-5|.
TGTGCCAGCGGTCGGGACGCTTCCTACAATGAGCAGTTCTTC
CASGRDASYNEQFF
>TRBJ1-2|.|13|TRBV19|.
TGTGCCAGTAGTATCAGGGGTCGCTATGGCTACACCTTC
CASSIRGRYGYTF
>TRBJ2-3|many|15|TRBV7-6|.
TGTGCCAGCAGCGCAGGGCCGGGGGGCACGGATACGCAGTATTTT
CASSAGPGGTDTQYF
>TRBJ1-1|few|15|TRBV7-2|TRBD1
TGTGCCAGCAGCTCCCTATGGACAGGGGACACTGAAGCTTTCTTT
CASSSLWTGDTEAFF
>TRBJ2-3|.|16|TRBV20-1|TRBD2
TGCAGTGCTAGAGATTTCAGGCTAGCGGGGGCCCGGTTGCAGTATTTT
CSARDFRLAGARLQYF
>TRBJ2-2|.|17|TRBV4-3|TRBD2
TGCGCCAGCAGCCGGACCACTAGCGGGGGGGCCGGTGGGGAGCTGTTTTTT
CASSRTTSGGAGGELFF
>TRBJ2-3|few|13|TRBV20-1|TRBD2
TGCAGTGCTGCGGGGGGGCGAGCAGATACGCAGTATTTT
CSAAGGRADTQYF
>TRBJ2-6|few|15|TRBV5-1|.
TGCGCCAGCAGCTTGATTAGCTCTGGGGCCAACGTCCTGACTTTC
CASSLISSGANVLTF
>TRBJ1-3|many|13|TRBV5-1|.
TGCGCCAGCAGCACGGACATCGGAAACACCATATATTTT
CASSTDIGNTIYF
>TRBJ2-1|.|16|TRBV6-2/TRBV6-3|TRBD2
TGTGCCAGCAGTTACTCGTTAGCGGGGGGGCCGGATGAGCAGTTCTTC
CASSYSLAGGPDEQFF
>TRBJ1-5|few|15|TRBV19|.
TGTGCCAGTAGTATAGATCACACCCTCAAGCAGCCCCAGCATTTT
CASSIDHTLKQPQHF
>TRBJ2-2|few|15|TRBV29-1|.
TGCAGCGTTGGAATTGCAGGGACGAACACCGGGGAGCTGTTTTTT
CSVGIAGTNTGELFF
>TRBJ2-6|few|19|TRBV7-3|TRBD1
TGTGCCAGCAGCTTAAGGGGACAGGTTGGATACTCTGGGGCCAACGTCCTGACTTTC
CASSLRGQVGYSGANVLTF
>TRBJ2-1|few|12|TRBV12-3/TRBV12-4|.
TGTGCCAGCACCACCGGCCCCCATGAGCAGTTCTTC
CASTTGPHEQFF
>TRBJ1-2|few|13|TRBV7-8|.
TGTGCCAGCAGACCTGACAGTGACTATGGCTACACCTTC
CASRPDSDYGYTF
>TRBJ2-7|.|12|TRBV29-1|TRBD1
TGCAGCGTTGAACAGGGGGCCTACGAGCAGTACTTC
CSVEQGAYEQYF
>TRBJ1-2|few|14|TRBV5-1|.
TGCGCCAGCAGCTTGGCCGTGCAGGGCCATGGCTACACCTTC
CASSLAVQGHGYTF
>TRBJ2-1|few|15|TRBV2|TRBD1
TGTGCCAGCAGTGCCCGGACAGGGGGCTACAATGAGCAGTTCTTC
CASSARTGGYNEQFF
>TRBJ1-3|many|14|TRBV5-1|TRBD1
TGCGCCAGCACGCCTGGGACAGCCGAGGGCACCATATATTTT
CASTPGTAEGTIYF